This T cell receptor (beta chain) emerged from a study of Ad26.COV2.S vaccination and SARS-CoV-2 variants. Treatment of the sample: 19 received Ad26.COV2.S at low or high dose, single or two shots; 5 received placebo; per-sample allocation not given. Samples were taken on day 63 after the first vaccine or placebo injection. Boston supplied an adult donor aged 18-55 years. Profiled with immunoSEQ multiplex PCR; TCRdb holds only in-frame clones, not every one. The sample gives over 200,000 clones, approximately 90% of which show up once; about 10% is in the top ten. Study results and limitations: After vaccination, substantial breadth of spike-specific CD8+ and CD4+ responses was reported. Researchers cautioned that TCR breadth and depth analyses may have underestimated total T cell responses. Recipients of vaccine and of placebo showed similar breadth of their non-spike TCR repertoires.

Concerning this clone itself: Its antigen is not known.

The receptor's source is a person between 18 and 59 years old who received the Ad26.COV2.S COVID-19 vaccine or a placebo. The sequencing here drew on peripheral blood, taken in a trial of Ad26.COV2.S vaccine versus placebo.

CDR3 sequence reads: CASGQANTGELFF. In DNA, the CDR3 is TGTGCCAGCGGGCAAGCGAACACCGGGGAGCTGTTTTTT. The rearrangement uses TRBV6-5 and TRBJ2-2; D gene unclear. The CDR3 totals 13 residues. Trimming left V 8 bases short and J 0 bases short, with 7 bases between. The V gene's germline CDR1 is MNHEY and CDR2 SVGAGI.